The clone carrying this T cell receptor (beta chain) occurred a few times. No antigen is known for it. The method was immunoSEQ multiplex PCR; TCRdb's version includes in-frame clones alone and lacks a portion of them. The sample records about 72,000 clones, 60% to 80% being singletons. This specimen belongs to a study of vaccination effects on CD4 cells after COVID-19. Findings and caveats of the study: Pronounced clonal contraction occurred in clones induced by infection and by vaccine late after vaccination.

Trimming removed 6 bases at V and 0 bases at J, with 12 bases between. CDR3 length: 15 residues. Per the germline V gene, CDR1 is MNHNY and CDR2 is SVGAGI (reference sequence). Investigators separated out CD4+ T cells once around nine days of culture had passed. The starting material was CD4+ T cells from PBMCs cultured without peptide, obtained before COVID-19 vaccination. The chain combines TRBV6-6 with TRBJ1-5; D is ambiguous. This TCR derives from a human donor who received a COVID-19 vaccine. The CDR3 DNA sequence: TGTGCCAGCAGAACCGACGGAGGTAGCAATCAGCCCCAGCATTTT. Its translation: CASRTDGGSNQPQHF.